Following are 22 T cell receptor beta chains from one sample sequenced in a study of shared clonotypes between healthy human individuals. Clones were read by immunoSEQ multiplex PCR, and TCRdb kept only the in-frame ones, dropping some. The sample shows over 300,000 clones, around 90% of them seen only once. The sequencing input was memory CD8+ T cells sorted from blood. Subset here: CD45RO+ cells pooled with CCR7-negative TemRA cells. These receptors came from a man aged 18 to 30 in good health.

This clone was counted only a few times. As DNA, the CDR3 is TGTGCCAGCAATCCAGGGATTGTAGGAAACACCATATATTTT. Amino acids: CASNPGIVGNTIYF. This sequence joins TRBV21-1 and TRBJ1-3; the table gives TRBD1 as D, unverified against the DNA. TRBV21-1 is marked as a pseudogene. This CDR3 has 14 amino acids.

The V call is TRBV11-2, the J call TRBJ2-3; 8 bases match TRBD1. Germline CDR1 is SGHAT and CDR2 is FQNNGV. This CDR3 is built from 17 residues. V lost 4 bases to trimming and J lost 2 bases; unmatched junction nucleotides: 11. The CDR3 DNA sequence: TGTGCCAGCAGCTCCGGACAGGGAAAATTGTTCACAGATACGCAGTATTTT. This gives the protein CASSSGQGKLFTDTQYF. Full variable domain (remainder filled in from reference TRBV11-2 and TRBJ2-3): EAGVAQSPRYKIIEKRQSVAFWCNPISGHATLYWYQQILGQGPKLLIQFQNNGVVDDSQLPKDRFSAERLKGVDSTLKIQPAKLEDSAVYLCASSSGQGKLFTDTQYFGPGTRLTVL.

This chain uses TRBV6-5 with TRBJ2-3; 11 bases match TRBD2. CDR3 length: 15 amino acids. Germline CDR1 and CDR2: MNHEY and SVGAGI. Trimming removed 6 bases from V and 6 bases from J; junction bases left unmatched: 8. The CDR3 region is CASSGLAGLVDTQYF. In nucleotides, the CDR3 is TGTGCCAGCAGCGGACTAGCGGGCCTGGTCGATACGCAGTATTTT.

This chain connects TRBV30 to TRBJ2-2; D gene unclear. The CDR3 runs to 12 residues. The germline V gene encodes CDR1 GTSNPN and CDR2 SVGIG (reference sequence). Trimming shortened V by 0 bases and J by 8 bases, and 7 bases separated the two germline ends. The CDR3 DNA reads TGTGCCTGGAGTGTACGGGTAGGGGAGCTGTTTTTT. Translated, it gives CAWSVRVGELFF.

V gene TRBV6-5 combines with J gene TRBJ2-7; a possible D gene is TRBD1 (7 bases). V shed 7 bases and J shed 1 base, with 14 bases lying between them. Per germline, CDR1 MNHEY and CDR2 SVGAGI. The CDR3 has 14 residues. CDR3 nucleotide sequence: TGTGCCAGCACCGGACAGGCGGGGTCCTACGAGCAGTACTTC. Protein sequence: CASTGQAGSYEQYF.

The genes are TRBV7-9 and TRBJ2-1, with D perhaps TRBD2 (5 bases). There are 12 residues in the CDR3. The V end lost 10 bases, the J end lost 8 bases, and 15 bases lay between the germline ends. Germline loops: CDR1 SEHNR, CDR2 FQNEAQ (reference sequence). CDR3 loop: CATSGLEDEQFF. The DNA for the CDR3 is TGTGCCACCTCCGGACTTGAGGATGAGCAGTTCTTC.

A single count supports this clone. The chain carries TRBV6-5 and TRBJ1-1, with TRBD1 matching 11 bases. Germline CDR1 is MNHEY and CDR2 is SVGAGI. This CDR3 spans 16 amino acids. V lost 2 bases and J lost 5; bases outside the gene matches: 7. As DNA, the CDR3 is TGTGCCAGCAGTTACGCCCGGACAGGGGGCGAAACTGAAGCTTTCTTT. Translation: CASSYARTGGETEAFF.

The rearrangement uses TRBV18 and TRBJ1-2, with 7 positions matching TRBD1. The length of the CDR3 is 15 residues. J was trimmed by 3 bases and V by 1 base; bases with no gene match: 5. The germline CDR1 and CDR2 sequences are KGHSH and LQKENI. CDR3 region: CASSPLDRADYGYTF. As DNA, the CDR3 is TGTGCCAGCTCACCACTAGACAGGGCGGACTATGGCTACACCTTC.

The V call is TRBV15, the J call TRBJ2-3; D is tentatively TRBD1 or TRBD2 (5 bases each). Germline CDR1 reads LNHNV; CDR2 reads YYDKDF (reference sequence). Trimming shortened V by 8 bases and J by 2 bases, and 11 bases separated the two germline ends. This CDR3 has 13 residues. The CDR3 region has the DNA TGTGCCACCCGGGGCGGATACACAGATACGCAGTATTTT. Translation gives CATRGGYTDTQYF.

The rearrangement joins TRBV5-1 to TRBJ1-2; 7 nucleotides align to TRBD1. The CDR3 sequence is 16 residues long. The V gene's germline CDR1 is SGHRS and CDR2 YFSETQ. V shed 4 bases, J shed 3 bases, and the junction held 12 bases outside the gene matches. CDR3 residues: CASSLGQADEDYGYTF. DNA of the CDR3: TGCGCCAGCAGCCTAGGACAGGCCGACGAGGACTATGGCTACACCTTC.

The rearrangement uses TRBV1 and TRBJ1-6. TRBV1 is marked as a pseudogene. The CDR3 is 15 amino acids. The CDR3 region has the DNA TGCACCAGCAGCCATCTGCGGGTGTCCAGTTCACCCCTCCACTTT. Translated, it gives CTSSHLRVSSSPLHF.

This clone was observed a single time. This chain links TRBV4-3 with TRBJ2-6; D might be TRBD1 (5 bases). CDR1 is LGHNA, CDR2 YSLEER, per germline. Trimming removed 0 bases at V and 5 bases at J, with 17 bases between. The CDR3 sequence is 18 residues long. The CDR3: CASSQDSSGNEWANVLTF. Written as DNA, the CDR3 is TGCGCCAGCAGCCAAGATTCTTCAGGGAACGAGTGGGCCAACGTCCTGACTTTC.

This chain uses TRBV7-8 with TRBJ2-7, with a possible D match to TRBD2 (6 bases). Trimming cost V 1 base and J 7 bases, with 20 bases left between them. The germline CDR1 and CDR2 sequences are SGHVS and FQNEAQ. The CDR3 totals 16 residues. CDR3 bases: TGTGCCAGCAGCTTAGTCGGGCTAAGTGGGGCGGGGGAGCAGTACTTC. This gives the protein CASSLVGLSGAGEQYF. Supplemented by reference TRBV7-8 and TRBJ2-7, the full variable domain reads GAGVSQSPRYKVAKRGQDVALRCDPISGHVSLFWYQQALGQGPEFLTYFQNEAQLDKSGLPSDRFFAERPEGSVSTLKIQRTQQEDSAVYLCASSLVGLSGAGEQYFGPGTRLTVT.

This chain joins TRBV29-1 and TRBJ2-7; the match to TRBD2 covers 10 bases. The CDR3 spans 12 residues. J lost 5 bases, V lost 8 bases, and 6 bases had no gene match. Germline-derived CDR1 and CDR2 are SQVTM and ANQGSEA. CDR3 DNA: TGCAGCTCCCTAGCGGGAGAGGACGAGCAGTACTTC. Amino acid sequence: CSSLAGEDEQYF.

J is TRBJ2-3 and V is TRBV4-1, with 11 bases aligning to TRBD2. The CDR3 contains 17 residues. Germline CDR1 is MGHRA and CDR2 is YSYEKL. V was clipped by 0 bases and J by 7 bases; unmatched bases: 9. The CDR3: CASSQDRLLAGVYTQYF. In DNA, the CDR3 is TGCGCCAGCAGCCAAGACCGGTTACTAGCGGGAGTGTATACGCAGTATTTT.

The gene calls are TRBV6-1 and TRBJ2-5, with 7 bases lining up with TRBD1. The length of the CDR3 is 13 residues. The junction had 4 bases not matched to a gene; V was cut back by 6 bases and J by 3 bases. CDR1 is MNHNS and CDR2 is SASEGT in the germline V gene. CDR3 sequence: CASRATGEETQYF. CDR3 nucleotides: TGTGCCAGCAGGGCCACAGGGGAAGAGACCCAGTACTTC.

DNA for the CDR3: TGTGCCAGCAGCTCGACAGGGGGCATCTACAATGAGCAGTTCTTC. It specifies CASSSTGGIYNEQFF. This chain uses TRBV11-2 with TRBJ2-1; the match to TRBD1 covers 10 bases. Germline lookup yields CDR1 SGHAT and CDR2 FQNNGV. Germline trimming cut 4 bases from V and 3 bases from J; bases unmatched to any gene: 3. CDR3 length: 15 amino acids.

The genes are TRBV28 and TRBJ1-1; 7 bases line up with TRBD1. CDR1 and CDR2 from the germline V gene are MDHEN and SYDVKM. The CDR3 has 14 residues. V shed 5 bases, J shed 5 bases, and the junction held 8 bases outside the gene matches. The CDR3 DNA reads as TGTGCCAGCAGTCCTAGGTACAGGGGAACTGAAGCTTTCTTT. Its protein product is CASSPRYRGTEAFF.

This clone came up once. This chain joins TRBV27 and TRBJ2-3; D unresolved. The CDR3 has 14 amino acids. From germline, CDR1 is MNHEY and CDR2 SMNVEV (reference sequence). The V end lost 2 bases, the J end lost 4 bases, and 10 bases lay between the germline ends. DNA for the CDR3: TGTGCCAGCAGTTTAGGGTTCGTGGCAGATACGCAGTATTTT. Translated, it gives CASSLGFVADTQYF.

CDR3 residues: CASGFGASSNQPQHF. The CDR3 DNA reads TGTGCTAGTGGTTTCGGGGCTTCGAGCAATCAGCCCCAGCATTTT. This chain links TRBV12-5 with TRBJ1-5; perhaps TRBD1 as D (5 bases). The V end was cut by 3 bases, the J end by 1 base, with 10 bases between. In germline, CDR1 is LGHNT, CDR2 FRNRAP. The CDR3 extends over 15 amino acids.

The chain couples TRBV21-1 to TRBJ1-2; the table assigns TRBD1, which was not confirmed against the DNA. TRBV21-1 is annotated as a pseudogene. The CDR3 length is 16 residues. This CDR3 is CASSPFTQGQKDGYTF. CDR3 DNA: TGTGCCAGCAGCCCCTTCACCCAAGGACAGAAAGATGGCTACACCTTC.

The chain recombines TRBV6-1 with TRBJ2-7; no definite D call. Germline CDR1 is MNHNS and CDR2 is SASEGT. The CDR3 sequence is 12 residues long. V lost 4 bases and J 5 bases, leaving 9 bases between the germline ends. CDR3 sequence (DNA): TGTGCCAGCAGTGTAGTCGCGGACGAGCAGTACTTC. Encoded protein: CASSVVADEQYF.